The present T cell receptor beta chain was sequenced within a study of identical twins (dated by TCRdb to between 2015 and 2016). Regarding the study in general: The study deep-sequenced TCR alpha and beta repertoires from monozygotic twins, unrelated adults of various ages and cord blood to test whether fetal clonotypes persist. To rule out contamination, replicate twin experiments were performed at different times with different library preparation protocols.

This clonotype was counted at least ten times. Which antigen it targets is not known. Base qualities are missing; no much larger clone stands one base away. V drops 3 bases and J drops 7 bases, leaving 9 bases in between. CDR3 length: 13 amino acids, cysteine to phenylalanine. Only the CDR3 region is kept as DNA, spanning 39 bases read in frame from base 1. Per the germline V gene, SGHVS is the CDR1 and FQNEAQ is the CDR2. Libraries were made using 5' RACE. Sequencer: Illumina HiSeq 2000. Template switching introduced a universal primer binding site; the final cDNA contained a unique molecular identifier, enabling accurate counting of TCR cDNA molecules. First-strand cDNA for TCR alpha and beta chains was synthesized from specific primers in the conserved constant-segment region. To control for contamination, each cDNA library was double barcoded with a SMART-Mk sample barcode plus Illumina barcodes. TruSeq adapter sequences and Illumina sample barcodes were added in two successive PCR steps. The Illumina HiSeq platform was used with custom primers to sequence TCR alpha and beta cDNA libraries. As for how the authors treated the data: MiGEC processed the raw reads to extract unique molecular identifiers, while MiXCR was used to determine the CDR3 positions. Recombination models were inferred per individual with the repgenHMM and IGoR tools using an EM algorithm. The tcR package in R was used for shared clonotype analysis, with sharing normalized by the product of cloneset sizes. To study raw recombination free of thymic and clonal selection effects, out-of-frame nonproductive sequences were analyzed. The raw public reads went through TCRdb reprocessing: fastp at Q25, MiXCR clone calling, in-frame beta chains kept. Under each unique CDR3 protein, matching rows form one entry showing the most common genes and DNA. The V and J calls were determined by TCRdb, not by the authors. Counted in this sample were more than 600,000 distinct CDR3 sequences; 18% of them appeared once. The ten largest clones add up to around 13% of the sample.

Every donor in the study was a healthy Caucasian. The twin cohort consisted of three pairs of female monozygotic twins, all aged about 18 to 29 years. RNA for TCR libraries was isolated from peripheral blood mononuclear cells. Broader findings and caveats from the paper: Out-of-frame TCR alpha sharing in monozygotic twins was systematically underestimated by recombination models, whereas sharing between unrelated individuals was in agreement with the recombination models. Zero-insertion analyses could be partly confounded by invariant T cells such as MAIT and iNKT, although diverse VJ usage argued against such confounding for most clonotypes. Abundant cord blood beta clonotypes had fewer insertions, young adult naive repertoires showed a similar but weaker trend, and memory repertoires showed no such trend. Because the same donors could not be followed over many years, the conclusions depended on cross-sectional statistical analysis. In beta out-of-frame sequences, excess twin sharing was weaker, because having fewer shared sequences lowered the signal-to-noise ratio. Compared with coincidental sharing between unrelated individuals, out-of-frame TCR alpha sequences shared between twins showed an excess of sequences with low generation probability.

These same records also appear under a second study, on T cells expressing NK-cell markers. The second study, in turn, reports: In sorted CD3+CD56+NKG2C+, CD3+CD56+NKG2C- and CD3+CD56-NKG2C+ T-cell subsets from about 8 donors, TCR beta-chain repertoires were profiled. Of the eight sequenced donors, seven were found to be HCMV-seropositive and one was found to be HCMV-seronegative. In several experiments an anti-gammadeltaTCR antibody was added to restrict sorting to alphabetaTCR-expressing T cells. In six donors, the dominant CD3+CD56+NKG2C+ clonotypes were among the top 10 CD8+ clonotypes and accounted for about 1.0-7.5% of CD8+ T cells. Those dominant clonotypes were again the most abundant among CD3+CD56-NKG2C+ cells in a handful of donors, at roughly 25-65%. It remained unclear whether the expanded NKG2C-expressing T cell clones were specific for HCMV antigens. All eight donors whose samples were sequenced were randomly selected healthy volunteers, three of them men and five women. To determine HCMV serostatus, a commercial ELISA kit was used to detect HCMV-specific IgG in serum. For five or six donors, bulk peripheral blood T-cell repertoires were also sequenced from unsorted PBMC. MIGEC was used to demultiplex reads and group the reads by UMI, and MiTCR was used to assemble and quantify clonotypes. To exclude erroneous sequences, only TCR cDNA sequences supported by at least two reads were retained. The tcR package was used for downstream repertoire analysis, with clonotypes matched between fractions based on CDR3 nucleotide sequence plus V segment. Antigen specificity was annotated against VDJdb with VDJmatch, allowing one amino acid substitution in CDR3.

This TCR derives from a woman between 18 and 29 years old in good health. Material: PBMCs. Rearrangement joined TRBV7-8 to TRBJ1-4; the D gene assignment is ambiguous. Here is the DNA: TGTGCCAGCAGCTTCCCTTTAAGTGAAAAACTGTTTTTT. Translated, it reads CASSFPLSEKLFF.